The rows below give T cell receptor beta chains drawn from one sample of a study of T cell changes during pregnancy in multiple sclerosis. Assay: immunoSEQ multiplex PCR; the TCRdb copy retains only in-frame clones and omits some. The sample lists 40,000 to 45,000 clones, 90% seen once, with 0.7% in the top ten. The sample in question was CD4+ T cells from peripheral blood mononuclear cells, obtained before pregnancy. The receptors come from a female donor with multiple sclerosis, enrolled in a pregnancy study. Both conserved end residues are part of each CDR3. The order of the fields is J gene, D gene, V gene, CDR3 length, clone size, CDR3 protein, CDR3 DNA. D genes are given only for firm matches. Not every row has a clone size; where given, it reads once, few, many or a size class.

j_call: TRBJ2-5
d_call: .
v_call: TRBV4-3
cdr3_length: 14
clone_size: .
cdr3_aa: CASSQGQDQETQYF
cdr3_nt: TGCGCCAGCAGCCAAGGCCAGGACCAAGAGACCCAGTACTTC

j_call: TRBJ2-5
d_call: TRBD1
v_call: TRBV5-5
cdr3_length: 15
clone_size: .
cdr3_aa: CASSFWDRVEETQYF
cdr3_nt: TGTGCCAGCAGCTTCTGGGACAGGGTAGAGGAGACCCAGTACTTC

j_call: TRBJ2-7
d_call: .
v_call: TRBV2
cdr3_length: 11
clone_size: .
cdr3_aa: CASSDNIRTWF
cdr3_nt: TGTGCCAGCAGTGATAATATTAGGACTTGGTTC

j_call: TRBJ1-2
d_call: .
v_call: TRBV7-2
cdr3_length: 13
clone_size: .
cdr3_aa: CASSQRSNYGYTF
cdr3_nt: TGTGCCAGCAGTCAAAGGAGCAACTATGGCTACACCTTC

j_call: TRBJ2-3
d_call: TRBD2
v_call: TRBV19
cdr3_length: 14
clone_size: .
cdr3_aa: CASSIRLAGDTQYF
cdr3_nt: TGTGCCAGTAGTATTAGGCTAGCGGGAGATACGCAGTATTTT

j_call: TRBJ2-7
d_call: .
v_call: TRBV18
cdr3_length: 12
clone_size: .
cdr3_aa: CASSQAMREQYF
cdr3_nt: TGTGCCAGCTCACAAGCTATGAGAGAGCAGTACTTC

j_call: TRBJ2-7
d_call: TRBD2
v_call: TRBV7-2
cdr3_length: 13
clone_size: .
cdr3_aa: CASQAGGSYEQYF
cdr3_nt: TGTGCCAGCCAGGCGGGGGGCTCCTACGAGCAGTACTTC

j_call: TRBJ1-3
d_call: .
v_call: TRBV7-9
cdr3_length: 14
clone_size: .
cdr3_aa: CASSLRRDGNTIYF
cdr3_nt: TGTGCCAGCAGCTTACGCCGAGATGGAAACACCATATATTTT

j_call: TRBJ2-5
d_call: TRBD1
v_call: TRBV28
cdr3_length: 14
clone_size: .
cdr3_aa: CASSPTGGAETQYF
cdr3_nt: TGTGCCAGCAGTCCTACAGGGGGCGCAGAGACCCAGTACTTC

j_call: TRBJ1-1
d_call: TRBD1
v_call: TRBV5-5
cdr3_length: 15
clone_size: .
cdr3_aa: CASSLVGQGATEAFF
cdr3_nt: TGTGCCAGCAGCTTGGTTGGGCAGGGGGCAACTGAAGCTTTCTTT

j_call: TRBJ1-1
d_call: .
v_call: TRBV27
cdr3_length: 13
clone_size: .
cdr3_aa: CASSREGGTEAFF
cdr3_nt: TGTGCCAGCTCCCGGGAGGGAGGCACTGAAGCTTTCTTT

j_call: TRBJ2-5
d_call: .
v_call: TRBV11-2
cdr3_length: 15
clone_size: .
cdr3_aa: CASSLIDSYQETQYF
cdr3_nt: TGTGCCAGCAGCTTAATTGACAGCTACCAAGAGACCCAGTACTTC

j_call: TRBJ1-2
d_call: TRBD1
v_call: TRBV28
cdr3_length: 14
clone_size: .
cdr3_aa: CASSYPGTGKSYTF
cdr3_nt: TGTGCCAGCAGTTACCCCGGGACAGGGAAAAGCTACACCTTC

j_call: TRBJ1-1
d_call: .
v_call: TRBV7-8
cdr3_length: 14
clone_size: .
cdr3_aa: CASSLERWNTEAFF
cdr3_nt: TGTGCCAGCAGCTTAGAACGGTGGAACACTGAAGCTTTCTTT

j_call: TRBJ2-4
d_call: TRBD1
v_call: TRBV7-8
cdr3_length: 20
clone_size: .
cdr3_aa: CASSFQRGRRGGRERQGQYF
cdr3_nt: TGTGCCAGCAGCTTTCAAAGGGGGCGAAGGGGCGGTAGAGAGAGACAGGGGCAGTACTTC

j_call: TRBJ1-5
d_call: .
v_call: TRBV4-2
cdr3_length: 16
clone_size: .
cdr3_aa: CASSQVGEGGNQPQHF
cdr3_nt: TGTGCCAGCAGCCAAGTAGGGGAAGGGGGCAATCAGCCCCAGCATTTT

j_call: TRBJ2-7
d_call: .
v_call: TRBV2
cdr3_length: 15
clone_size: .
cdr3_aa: CASKGDMTSTYEQYF
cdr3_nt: TGTGCCAGCAAAGGGGATATGACCTCAACCTACGAGCAGTACTTC

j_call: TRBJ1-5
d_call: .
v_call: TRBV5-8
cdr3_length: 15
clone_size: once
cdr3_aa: CASSLRQGSNQPQHF
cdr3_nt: TGTGCCAGCAGCCTAAGGCAGGGTAGCAATCAGCCCCAGCATTTT

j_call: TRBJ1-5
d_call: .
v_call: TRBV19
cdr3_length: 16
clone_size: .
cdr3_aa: CASSPREGLSNQPQHF
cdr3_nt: TGTGCCAGTAGTCCCCGGGAGGGCTTGAGCAATCAGCCCCAGCATTTT